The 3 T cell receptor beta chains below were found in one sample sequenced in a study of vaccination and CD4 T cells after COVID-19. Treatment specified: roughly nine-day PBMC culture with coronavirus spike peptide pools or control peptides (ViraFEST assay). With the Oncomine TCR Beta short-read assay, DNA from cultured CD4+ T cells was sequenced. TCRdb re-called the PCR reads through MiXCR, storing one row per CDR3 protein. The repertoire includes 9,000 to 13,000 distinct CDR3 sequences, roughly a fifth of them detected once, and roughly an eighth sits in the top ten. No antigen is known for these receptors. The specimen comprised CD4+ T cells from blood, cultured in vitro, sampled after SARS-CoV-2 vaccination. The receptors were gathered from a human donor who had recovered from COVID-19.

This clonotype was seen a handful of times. The CDR3 protein is CASSSAPPSNQPQHF. CDR3 sequence (DNA): TGTGCCAGCAGCTCCGCACCCCCTAGCAATCAGCCCCAGCATTTT. The genes are TRBV7-2 and TRBJ1-5; no definite D call. This CDR3 has 15 residues. V lost 4 bases, J lost 0 bases, and 10 bases lay in between. The germline V gene has CDR1 SGHTA and CDR2 FQGNSA.

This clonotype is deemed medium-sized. CDR3 in amino acids: CASSQFGVEAFF. In DNA, the CDR3 is TGTGCCAGCAGCCAGTTTGGGGTTGAAGCTTTCTTT. V gene TRBV7-2 combines with J gene TRBJ1-1; D call uncertain. V was pared by 5 bases and J by 7 bases, with 11 bases between. Per germline, CDR1 SGHTA and CDR2 FQGNSA. CDR3 length equals 12 residues. The complete variable domain, with remaining parts taken from reference TRBV7-2 and TRBJ1-1, reads GAGVSQSPSNKVTEKGKDVELRCDPISGHTALYWYRQSLGQGLEFLIYFQGNSAPDKSGLPSDRFSAERTGGSVSTLTIQRTQQEDSAVYLCASSQFGVEAFFGQGTRLTVV.

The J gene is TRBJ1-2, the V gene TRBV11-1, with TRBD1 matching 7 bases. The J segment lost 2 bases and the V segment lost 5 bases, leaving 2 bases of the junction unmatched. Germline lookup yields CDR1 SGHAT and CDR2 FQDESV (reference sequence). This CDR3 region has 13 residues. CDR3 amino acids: CASSQGQNYGYTF. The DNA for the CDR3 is TGTGCCAGCAGCCAGGGACAGAACTATGGCTACACCTTC.